Presented here are 6 T cell receptor beta chains from one specimen sequenced in a study of blood T cell repertoires in COVID-19. Generated by immunoSEQ multiplex PCR, the TCRdb table keeps only in-frame clones and is missing some. In the table there are hundreds of thousands of clones, more than 70% of which are singletons. The sequenced material came from peripheral blood. Every receptor here comes from a woman younger than 45 with COVID-19, enrolled during active disease.

This chain joins TRBV5-5 and TRBJ1-4; D perhaps matches TRBD1 (6 bases). Trimming removed 3 bases from V and 8 bases from J, with 23 bases in between. Germline V gene lookup returns CDR1 SGHKS and CDR2 YYEKEE (reference sequence). This CDR3 spans 17 amino acids. CDR3 in amino acids: CASSSQEGGTHFEKLFF. Here the CDR3 DNA reads TGTGCCAGCAGCTCTCAGGAGGGAGGGACACACTTCGAAAAACTGTTTTTT.

V gene TRBV7-8 combines with J gene TRBJ1-2; 7 nucleotides line up with TRBD1. Germline V gene lookup returns CDR1 SGHVS and CDR2 FQNEAQ. Germline trimming cut 2 bases from V and 7 bases from J; bases unmatched to any gene: 16. The CDR3 is 17 amino acids. CDR3 loop: CASSLRIPVDRVGGYTF. The CDR3, as DNA: TGTGCCAGCAGCTTAAGGATACCCGTTGACAGGGTGGGTGGCTACACCTTC.

V and J are TRBV10-1 and TRBJ2-1; 11 bases map to TRBD1. The CDR3 length is 15 residues. The ends lost 2 bases at V and 6 bases at J; junction bases unmatched: 3. Germline assignment: CDR1 WNHNN and CDR2 SYGVQD (reference sequence). The CDR3 sequence is CASSEGTGGINEQFF. The CDR3 nucleotides read TGCGCCAGCAGTGAGGGGACAGGGGGGATCAATGAGCAGTTCTTC.

This chain links TRBV29-1 with TRBJ1-1; 9 bases align to TRBD1. V trimming: 6 bases; J trimming: 5 bases; junction bases outside the gene matches: 7. Per the germline V gene, CDR1 is SQVTM and CDR2 is ANQGSEA. The CDR3 length is 13 residues. The CDR3 here is CSVQGQGGTEAFF. CDR3 nucleotides: TGCAGCGTGCAGGGACAGGGTGGGACTGAAGCTTTCTTT.

The chain carries TRBV7-9 and TRBJ2-1; 7 nucleotides agree with TRBD2. From germline, CDR1 is SEHNR and CDR2 FQNEAQ (reference sequence). The CDR3 is made up of 17 amino acids. J gave up 4 bases and V 1 base, and 10 bases lay outside the gene matches. The CDR3 here is CASSLDLLADLYNEQFF. CDR3 sequence (DNA): TGTGCCAGCAGCTTAGACCTCCTAGCGGACCTTTACAATGAGCAGTTCTTC.

The V gene is TRBV10-3, the J gene TRBJ1-2; D remains unclear. V was shortened by 0 bases and J by 7 bases, with 15 bases between the two germline ends. Germline V lookup: CDR1 ENHRY, CDR2 SYGVKD. The length of the CDR3 is 15 residues. The CDR3 nucleotides are TGTGCCATCAGTGAGTCGAACGGCAGGCTTAGTGGCTACACCTTC. It translates to CAISESNGRLSGYTF.